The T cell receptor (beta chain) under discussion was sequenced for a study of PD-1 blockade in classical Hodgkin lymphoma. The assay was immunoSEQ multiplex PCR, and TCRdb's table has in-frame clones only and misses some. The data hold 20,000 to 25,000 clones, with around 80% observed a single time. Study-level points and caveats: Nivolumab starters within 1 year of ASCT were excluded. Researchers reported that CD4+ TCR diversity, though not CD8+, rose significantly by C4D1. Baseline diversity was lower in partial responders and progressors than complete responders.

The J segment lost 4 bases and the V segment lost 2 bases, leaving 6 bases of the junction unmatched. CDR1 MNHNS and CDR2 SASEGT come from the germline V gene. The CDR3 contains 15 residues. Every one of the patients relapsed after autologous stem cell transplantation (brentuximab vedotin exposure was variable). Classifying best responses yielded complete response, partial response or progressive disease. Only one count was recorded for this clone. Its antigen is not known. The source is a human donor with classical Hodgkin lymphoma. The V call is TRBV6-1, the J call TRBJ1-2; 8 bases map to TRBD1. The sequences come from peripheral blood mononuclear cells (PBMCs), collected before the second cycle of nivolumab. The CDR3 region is CASSELGQGGYGYTF. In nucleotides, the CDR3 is TGTGCCAGCAGTGAACTTGGACAGGGAGGCTATGGCTACACCTTC.